This TCR beta chain is from a study of T cell responses to AZD1222 COVID-19 vaccine. Sequencing was performed with immunoSEQ multiplex PCR; in TCRdb, only in-frame clones are kept and a portion is missing. The repertoire consists of approximately 140,000 clones, with 80% to 95% occurring once and the leading ten covering about 3.2%. Trimming removed 0 bases from V and 1 base from J, with 13 bases in between. The CDR3 totals 16 residues. Germline V gene lookup returns CDR1 MNHEY and CDR2 SMNVEV (reference sequence). This clone was counted once. The receptor comes from an adult who received the AZD1222 COVID-19 vaccine. This material consisted of peripheral blood, taken 28 days after the second AZD1222 dose. The chain links TRBV27 to TRBJ2-7; weak D call: TRBD1 (6 bases). Written as DNA, the CDR3 is TGTGCCAGCAGTTTATCTGCAGGGGAGACATCCTACGAGCAGTACTTC. Translation: CASSLSAGETSYEQYF.